This TCR beta chain is drawn from a study of post-analysis software for immune sequencing data. Unique molecular identifiers were carried by the TCR beta cDNA libraries. TCRdb called the PCR reads again in MiXCR, with one record for every CDR3 protein. The data show about 820,000 distinct CDR3 sequences, with about 57% seen just once and about 4.8% held by the top ten. The sequencing sample was made of blood. The TCR comes from a girl aged 10 to 17 with multiple sclerosis.

CDR3 region: CASSSPRGPIAKNIQYF. DNA for the CDR3: TGTGCCAGCAGTAGCCCCCGGGGGCCTATAGCCAAAAACATTCAGTACTTC. The genes are TRBV12-3 or TRBV12-4 and TRBJ2-4; D is possibly TRBD1 or TRBD2 (6 bases each). The CDR3 has 17 residues. The V end was cut by 5 bases, the J end by 0 bases, with 17 bases between.